A selection of T cell receptor beta chains follows, all from one sample in a study of CXCR3-negative and CXCR3-positive naive CD8 T cells. From its re-call of the 5' RACE reads, TCRdb lists each CDR3 protein once, without DNA. This sample's table reports approximately 100,000 distinct CDR3 sequences. The sequencing input was naive CXCR3+ CD8+ T cells from blood. The receptor set was obtained from a human donor in good health. Some clones in this sample may be carry-over from other donors' samples. CDR3s include the opening cysteine and the closing phenylalanine or tryptophan.

cdr3_length: 14
v_call: TRBV6-1
j_call: TRBJ1-2
cdr3_aa: CASSDSPSWNGYTF

cdr3_length: 15
v_call: TRBV6-5
j_call: TRBJ2-7
cdr3_aa: CASSLSGTGIGEQYF

cdr3_length: 15
v_call: TRBV14
j_call: TRBJ1-2
cdr3_aa: CASSQGLVLNYGYTF

cdr3_length: 16
v_call: TRBV7-9
j_call: TRBJ1-2
cdr3_aa: CASSSPSGQLNYGYTF

cdr3_length: 14
v_call: TRBV28
j_call: TRBJ2-7
cdr3_aa: CASSNPGQGYEQYF

cdr3_length: 14
v_call: TRBV2
j_call: TRBJ2-7
cdr3_aa: CASTRDRSHYEQYF

cdr3_length: 17
v_call: TRBV4-1
j_call: TRBJ1-5
cdr3_aa: CASSQDGQGRGDQPQHF

cdr3_length: 12
v_call: TRBV5-6
j_call: TRBJ1-4
cdr3_aa: CASSLAVGGLFF

cdr3_length: 16
v_call: TRBV7-9
j_call: TRBJ2-5
cdr3_aa: CASSLLSAGYQETQYF

cdr3_length: 17
v_call: TRBV4-1
j_call: TRBJ2-1
cdr3_aa: CASSQATGLAGDNEQFF

cdr3_length: 15
v_call: TRBV15
j_call: TRBJ2-7
cdr3_aa: CATSRDLGRGHEQYF

cdr3_length: 14
v_call: TRBV28
j_call: TRBJ2-4
cdr3_aa: CAVGVTEAKNIQYF

cdr3_length: 13
v_call: TRBV29-1
j_call: TRBJ1-2
cdr3_aa: CSVRTGPAGGYTF